At least ten counts were recorded for the clone carrying this TCR beta chain. A TCRbeta library incorporating unique molecular identifiers was prepared. Each CDR3 protein gets one entry after TCRdb re-called the PCR reads with MiXCR. Of 200,000 to 250,000 distinct CDR3 sequences in the sample, 12% were seen once. CDR1 and CDR2 from the germline V gene are SGHRS and YFSETQ. Deletions cut 3 bases from V and 1 base from J, with 9 bases between. The CDR3 contains 14 residues. This sample was included in a study of T-cell reconstitution after alpha-beta-depleted transplantation in children. The clonotype was recovered from a human donor who donated a stem cell graft to a child with acute lymphoblastic leukemia. Sequences were derived from PBMCs from the stem cell graft donor, sampled from the stem cell graft. The rearrangement uses TRBV5-1 and TRBJ2-3; the D is unclear. CDR3 sequence: CASSWTWGTDTQYF. The CDR3 DNA reads TGCGCCAGCAGCTGGACCTGGGGCACAGATACGCAGTATTTT.